Listed below are T cell receptor beta chains from one sample, sequenced in a study of blood T cell repertoires in COVID-19. This table comes from immunoSEQ multiplex PCR, and its TCRdb copy is limited to in-frame clones, with some not included. Here the sample spans 350,000 to 400,000 clones, roughly 89% being singletons. Sequencing was performed on peripheral blood. These receptors all come from a man between 18 and 29 years old with active or convalescent COVID-19. The CDR3 runs from the conserved cysteine through the conserved F or W. Fields, in order: CDR3 DNA, CDR3 protein, D gene, clone size, V gene, J gene. D genes are given only for firm matches. Size tells how often a clone was seen (once, few, many) or the class of an expanded clone, and some rows leave it out.

TGCGCCAGCAGCCAAGAGGGCGGGCCAGGGAGGCACAATGAGCAGTTCTTC	CASSQEGGPGRHNEQFF	.	once	TRBV4-3	TRBJ2-1
TGTGCCAGCACCAGAAAGTCGGCAGGGTGGGGCAATCAGCCCCAGCATTTT	CASTRKSAGWGNQPQHF	.	.	TRBV27	TRBJ1-5
TGTGCCAGCAGCGTAGTAGGGACTAGCGGTGAGCAGTTCTTC	CASSVVGTSGEQFF	TRBD2	.	TRBV9	TRBJ2-1
TGTGCCAGCAGTACGGACAGAACCGAAGCTTTCTTT	CASSTDRTEAFF	.	.	TRBV28	TRBJ1-1
TGTGCCAGCTCACACTCGACAGGGGATGAGACCCAGTACTTC	CASSHSTGDETQYF	TRBD1	.	TRBV18	TRBJ2-5
TGTGCCAGCAGCCTTCAGGGACAGGGAGGCTTTCGGGAGCAGTACTTC	CASSLQGQGGFREQYF	TRBD1	.	TRBV14	TRBJ2-7
TGTGCCAGCAGGCAACAGGGGACTCTATATAGCAATCAGCCCCAGCATTTT	CASRQQGTLYSNQPQHF	TRBD1	few	TRBV27	TRBJ1-5
TGCGCCAGCAGCCAGGGACAGGGGAGTGACGAGCAGTACTTC	CASSQGQGSDEQYF	TRBD1	.	TRBV23-1	TRBJ2-7
TGTGCCAGCAGCCGTTATTGGGGGGGACAGGGTGGCGGCACTGAAGCTTTCTTT	CASSRYWGGQGGGTEAFF	TRBD1	.	TRBV7-2	TRBJ1-1
TGTGCCAGCAGTTACACGACTAGCGGGGGCCCGTACTTC	CASSYTTSGGPYF	TRBD2	.	TRBV6-2/TRBV6-3	TRBJ2-5
TGTGCCAGCAGCGCCCTGATGGGGAGCTCTGGAAACACCATATATTTT	CASSALMGSSGNTIYF	.	.	TRBV7-2	TRBJ1-3
TGTGCCAGCAGCCTCCAACAGGGGGAACTGTTTTTT	CASSLQQGELFF	TRBD1	.	TRBV27	TRBJ1-4
TGTGCCAGCAGTTTTGGGACACACTATGGCTACACCTTC	CASSFGTHYGYTF	.	.	TRBV28	TRBJ1-2
TGCGCCAGCAGCTTGGCGGAACGACAGGGTGCTGAAGCTTTCTTT	CASSLAERQGAEAFF	TRBD1	once	TRBV5-1	TRBJ1-1
TGTGCCAGCAGCTTAGAGCCCAGCTCTGGAAACACCATATATTTT	CASSLEPSSGNTIYF	.	.	TRBV11-2	TRBJ1-3